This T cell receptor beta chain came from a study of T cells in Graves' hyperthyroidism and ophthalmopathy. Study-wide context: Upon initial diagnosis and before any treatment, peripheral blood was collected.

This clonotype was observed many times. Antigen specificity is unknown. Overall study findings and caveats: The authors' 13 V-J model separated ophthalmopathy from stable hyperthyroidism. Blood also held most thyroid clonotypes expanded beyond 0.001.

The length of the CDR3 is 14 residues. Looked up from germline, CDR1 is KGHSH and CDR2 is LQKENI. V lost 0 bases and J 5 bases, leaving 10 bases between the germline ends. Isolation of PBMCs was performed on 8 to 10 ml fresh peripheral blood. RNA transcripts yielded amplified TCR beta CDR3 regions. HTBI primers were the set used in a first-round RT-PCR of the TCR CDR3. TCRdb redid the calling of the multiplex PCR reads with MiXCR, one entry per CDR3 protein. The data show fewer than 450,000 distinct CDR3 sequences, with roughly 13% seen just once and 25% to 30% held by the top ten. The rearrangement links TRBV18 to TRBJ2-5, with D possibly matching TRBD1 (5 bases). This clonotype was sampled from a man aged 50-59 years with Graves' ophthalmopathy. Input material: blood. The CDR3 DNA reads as TGTGCCAGCTCACCACCTACAGGCCAGGAGACCCAGTACTTC. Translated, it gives CASSPPTGQETQYF.